This T cell receptor (beta chain) emerged from a study of blood T cell repertoires in COVID-19. The wider study: Sources were T cells, B-cell-depleted T cells, or PBMCs; the material itself was cDNA or gDNA.

Seattle patients were enrolled during active infection and followed longitudinally. Source study methods: Amplification of reference gene primers provided the estimated nucleated cell counts. Only in-frame clones appear in the TCRdb table, and some are missing; sequencing was by immunoSEQ multiplex PCR. V and J calls and clone size are those listed in that table; D and trimming were worked out from the DNA. This sample has about 130,000 clones, with around 85% found just once. This CDR3 has 18 amino acids. Germline V gene lookup returns CDR1 LNHDA and CDR2 SQIVND (reference sequence). The V and J ends lost 3 bases and 0 bases, in that order; junction bases with no gene match: 7.

Source material: peripheral blood. V and J are TRBV19 and TRBJ2-4; 11 bases align to TRBD2. The origin of this receptor is a woman of 80 years or more with COVID-19, enrolled during active disease. CDR3 region: CASSIFPGLAGAKNIQYF. CDR3 nucleotides: TGTGCCAGTAGTATTTTTCCTGGACTAGCGGGAGCCAAAAACATTCAGTACTTC.